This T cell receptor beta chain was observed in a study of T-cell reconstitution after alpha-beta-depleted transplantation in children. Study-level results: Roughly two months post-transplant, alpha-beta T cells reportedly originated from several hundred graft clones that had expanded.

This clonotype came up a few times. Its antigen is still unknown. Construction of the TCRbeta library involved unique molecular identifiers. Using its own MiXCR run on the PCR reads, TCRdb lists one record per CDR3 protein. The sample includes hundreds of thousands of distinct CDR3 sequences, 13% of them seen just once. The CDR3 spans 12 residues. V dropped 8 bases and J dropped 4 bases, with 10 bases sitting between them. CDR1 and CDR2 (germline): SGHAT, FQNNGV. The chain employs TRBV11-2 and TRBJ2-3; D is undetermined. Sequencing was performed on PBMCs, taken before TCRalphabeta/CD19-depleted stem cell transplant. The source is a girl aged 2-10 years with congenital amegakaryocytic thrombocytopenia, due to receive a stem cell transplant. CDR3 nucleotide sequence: TGTGCCAGCGGCTATATTGCAGATACGCAGTATTTT. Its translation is CASGYIADTQYF.